This T cell receptor beta chain is from a study of early T cells in non-severe SARS-CoV-2 infection. The overall study: Sequenced bulk RNA came from whole blood that was unsorted, and chains were unpaired.

The CDR3 runs to 15 residues. CDR1 KGHSH and CDR2 LQKENI come from the germline V gene. V trimming: 1 base; J trimming: 5 bases; junction bases outside the gene matches: 5. Individual cDNA molecules received unique molecular identifiers during library preparation. TCRdb redid the calling of the 5' RACE reads with MiXCR, one entry per CDR3 protein. Of 100,000 to 120,000 distinct CDR3 sequences listed, around 12% are singletons. The TCR comes from an adult who was a healthcare worker with PCR-confirmed SARS-CoV-2 infection or an uninfected control (not recorded which). The V gene is TRBV18, the J gene TRBJ1-1; 9 bases fit TRBD1. The input for sequencing was whole blood, taken at baseline. CDR3 region: CASSPLDRGGTEAFF. The CDR3 DNA is TGTGCCAGCTCACCACTGGACAGGGGTGGTACTGAAGCTTTCTTT. Full variable domain (rest looked up from reference TRBV18 and TRBJ1-1): NAGVMQNPRHLVRRRGQEARLRCSPMKGHSHVYWYRQLPEEGLKFMVYLQKENIIDESGMPKERFSAEFPKEGPSILRIQQVVRGDSAAYFCASSPLDRGGTEAFFGQGTRLTVV.